This T cell receptor beta chain came from a study of T-cell memory formation after mild COVID-19. Study-level information: Clusters of TCRs were largely donor specific.

This clonotype was seen only a few times. Its antigen remains unknown. The length of the CDR3 is 14 residues. Per germline, CDR1 MDHEN and CDR2 SYDVKM. The trim removed 5 bases at V and 7 bases at J, leaving 9 bases unmatched. Study results and limitations: The finding that pre-infection memory included some responding clones suggested that cross-reactive memory joined. Mainly CM and EM harbored the contracting CD4+ clones; mainly EMRA harbored the CD8+ ones.

UMIs and sample barcodes were carried by the TCR alpha and TCR beta cDNA libraries that 5'RACE produced using constant-segment primers. MiXCR was run by TCRdb on the 5' RACE reads, yielding one entry per CDR3 protein. The profile shows roughly 300,000 distinct CDR3 sequences, about a sixth of them singletons. V usage is TRBV28 and J usage is TRBJ1-1, with TRBD1 matching 8 bases. Material: PBMCs or a T cell subset sorted from them (not recorded which). This clonotype was sampled from a man between 18 and 35 years old who had mild COVID-19 (a few samples of this study predate the infection). Cell type and time point are not known. The CDR3 loop reads CASSPPDRVGEAFF. The CDR3 nucleotides are TGTGCCAGCAGTCCCCCGGACAGGGTGGGTGAAGCTTTCTTT.